This record concerns one T cell receptor beta chain sequence. The entry originates in a study of regulatory T cells in long-lasting Graves disease. Assembly of TCR beta libraries relied on iRepertoire HTBI primers together with Arm-PCR of CDR3 regions. Per the original data handling: Identified segments across samples numbered approximately 62 TRBV and over 13 TRBJ. TCRdb processed the multiplex PCR reads anew with MiXCR; each CDR3 protein has one entry. In this record, the V and J calls reflect TCRdb's handling and not the investigators' own analysis. The sample holds hundreds of thousands of distinct CDR3 sequences, 16% seen once. Time point here: newly diagnosed GD, antithyroid drugs for less than 3 months. The TCR library was made from RNA extracted from PBMCs. V was clipped by 4 bases and J by 0 bases; unmatched bases: 6. This CDR3 region has 15 residues. Germline V gives CDR1 SGHTA, CDR2 FQGNSA.

Separately, the same data were catalogued under a study of T cells in Graves' hyperthyroidism and ophthalmopathy. This second report adds: In the first-round RT-PCR of the TCR CDR3, the HTBI primer set was used.

This chain connects TRBV7-2 to TRBJ2-7; 7 nucleotides match TRBD1. The sample consisted of peripheral blood mononuclear cells (PBMCs), taken at new diagnosis, from a patient treated with antithyroid drugs. The sequence came from a man between 18 and 29 years old with Graves disease. Written as DNA, the CDR3 is TGTGCCAGCAGCTCGTACAGGGGTGGCTCCTACGAGCAGTACTTC. It yields the protein CASSSYRGGSYEQYF.